A selection of T cell receptor beta chains follows, all from one sample in a study of blood T cell repertoires in COVID-19. The protocol was immunoSEQ multiplex PCR, while the TCRdb copy is restricted to in-frame clones and leaves out a portion. The table shows some 300,000 clones, with approximately 90% occurring only once. The sequenced sample consisted of PBMCs or T cells enriched from blood (not recorded which). The source is a woman in her thirties or forties who had recovered from COVID-19. CDR3s include the opening cysteine and the closing phenylalanine or tryptophan. A D gene is named only where the DNA matches it firmly. Rows may omit the clone size; those that give it use once, few, many or a size class.

len,j_gene,abundance,v_gene,d_gene,CDR3nt,CDR3aa
13,TRBJ2-7,NA,TRBV6-2/TRBV6-3,TRBD2,TGTGCCAGCAGTTCGGGACTAGCGGGGTCGCAGTACTTC,CASSSGLAGSQYF
16,TRBJ2-7,NA,TRBV7-9,NA,TGTGCCAGCAGCTTAGAATATGGACAGCCATCCTACGAGCAGTACTTC,CASSLEYGQPSYEQYF
18,TRBJ2-1,NA,TRBV21-1,NA,TGTGCCAGCAGCAAAGAAAGGGTCCGGGACACCTCCTACAATGAGCAGTTCTTC,CASSKERVRDTSYNEQFF
15,TRBJ2-5,few,TRBV7-9,TRBD1,TGTGCCAGCAGCACAAGGACAGGGCACCAAGAGACCCAGTACTTC,CASSTRTGHQETQYF
15,TRBJ2-1,NA,TRBV9,TRBD2,TGTGCCAGCAGCACTACTAGCGGGGGGGCCCGTGAGCAGTTCTTC,CASSTTSGGAREQFF
15,TRBJ2-1,NA,TRBV15,TRBD2,TGTGCCACCAGCAGCCCGGGGGGGAGGGACAATGAGCAGTTCTTC,CATSSPGGRDNEQFF
14,TRBJ2-1,NA,TRBV19,NA,TGTGCCACCACGGTCGCAGGCCTCTACAATGAGCAGTTCTTC,CATTVAGLYNEQFF
13,TRBJ2-1,NA,TRBV29-1,NA,TGCAGCGTTGTCCCGCGGGGCTACAATGAGCAGTTCTTC,CSVVPRGYNEQFF
14,TRBJ1-6,NA,TRBV4-1,NA,TGCGCCAGCAGCCAGTACAGGGTGTCGTCACCCCTCCACTTT,CASSQYRVSSPLHF
15,TRBJ2-6,NA,TRBV24-1,NA,TGTGCCACCAGTGCTGAGGAATCTGGGGCCAACGTCCTGACTTTC,CATSAEESGANVLTF
19,TRBJ2-6,NA,TRBV14,TRBD1,TGTGCCAGCAGCCAAGTACCCACCCTGACAGGGCTCTGGGCCAACGTCCTGACTTTC,CASSQVPTLTGLWANVLTF
13,TRBJ1-1,NA,TRBV19,NA,TGTGCCAGTAGTGTTCAGTTGAACACTGAAGCTTTCTTT,CASSVQLNTEAFF
15,TRBJ1-6,NA,TRBV11-3,NA,TGTGCCAGCAGCTTCCGGGAGTACTATAATTCACCCCTCCACTTT,CASSFREYYNSPLHF
14,TRBJ1-6,NA,TRBV30,TRBD1,TGTGCCTGGAGTGTACGTCAGGGGGACTCACCCCTCCACTTT,CAWSVRQGDSPLHF
17,TRBJ2-2,NA,TRBV7-2,NA,TGTGCCAGCAGCCTACCGGATCAGGATACTGACACCGGGGAGCTGTTTTTT,CASSLPDQDTDTGELFF
15,TRBJ2-7,NA,TRBV7-2,NA,TGTGCCAGCAGGGCGGCCAGGGGAAGGTCCTACGAGCAGTACTTC,CASRAARGRSYEQYF
14,TRBJ2-3,NA,TRBV7-9,TRBD2,TGTGCCAGCAGGACTAGCGGGACGGTAGATACGCAGTATTTT,CASRTSGTVDTQYF
15,TRBJ2-7,NA,TRBV11-2,TRBD1,TGTGCCAGCAGCCGGACAGGACATAGCTCCTACGAGCAGTACTTC,CASSRTGHSSYEQYF
15,TRBJ2-1,NA,TRBV11-2,NA,TGTGCCAGCACCCCGACAGCCACTGTCGTCAATGAGCAGTTCTTC,CASTPTATVVNEQFF
14,TRBJ2-7,NA,TRBV12-5,TRBD1,TGTGCTAGTGGCCCCGGACAGGGGGCTAGCGAGCAGTACTTC,CASGPGQGASEQYF
14,TRBJ2-7,NA,TRBV2,TRBD2,TGTGCCAGCAGACCGGGACTAGCTCTGGACGAGCAGTACTTC,CASRPGLALDEQYF
15,TRBJ1-2,NA,TRBV6-5,TRBD1,TGTGCCAGCAGCGACAGGGCCCTAATCCCTTATGGCTACACCTTC,CASSDRALIPYGYTF
13,TRBJ2-1,NA,TRBV25-1,TRBD2,TGTGCCAGCAGTGAACTAGCGGGTGCGGAGCAGTTCTTC,CASSELAGAEQFF
16,TRBJ2-3,NA,TRBV5-1,TRBD2,TGCGCCAGCAGCTTGGCGGGACTAGGACGCTCAGATACGCAGTATTTT,CASSLAGLGRSDTQYF
11,TRBJ2-4,NA,TRBV12-3/TRBV12-4,NA,TGTGCCAGCAGTTTTGGGGAGATTCAGTACTTC,CASSFGEIQYF
16,TRBJ2-2,NA,TRBV6-2/TRBV6-3,TRBD1,TGTGCCAGCAGTCTCAGGGGGACCCCGAGGGCCGGGGAGCTGTTTTTT,CASSLRGTPRAGELFF
14,TRBJ1-2,NA,TRBV2,TRBD1,TGTGCCAGCAGAATCCAGGACAGGGGGCATGGCTACACCTTC,CASRIQDRGHGYTF
14,TRBJ1-1,NA,TRBV2,NA,TGTGCCGGCGGTTATGAGGATCGTAGCACTGAAGCTTTCTTT,CAGGYEDRSTEAFF
14,TRBJ2-1,NA,TRBV10-3,TRBD2,TGTGCCATCAGTGAGGGGGCTAGCGGGATTGAGCAGTTCTTC,CAISEGASGIEQFF
16,TRBJ2-7,NA,TRBV3-1/TRBV3-2,NA,TGTGCCAGCAGCAGGGGCGGGGCTCTATTTAGCTACGAGCAGTACTTC,CASSRGGALFSYEQYF
14,TRBJ2-5,NA,TRBV6-2/TRBV6-3,TRBD2,TGTGCCAGCAGCCAGACGGGAGGACGAGAGACCCAGTACTTC,CASSQTGGRETQYF